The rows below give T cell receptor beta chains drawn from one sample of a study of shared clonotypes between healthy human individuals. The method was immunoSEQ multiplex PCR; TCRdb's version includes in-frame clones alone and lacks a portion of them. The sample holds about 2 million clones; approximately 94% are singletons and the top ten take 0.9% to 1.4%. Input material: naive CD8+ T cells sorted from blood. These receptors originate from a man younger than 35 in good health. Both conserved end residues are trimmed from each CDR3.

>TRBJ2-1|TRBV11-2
ASSLGGIEQF
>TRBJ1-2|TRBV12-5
ASGLGMGDYGYT
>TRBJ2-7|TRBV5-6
ASSSIAGGWYEQY
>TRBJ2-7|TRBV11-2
ASSSTSGRGTYEQY
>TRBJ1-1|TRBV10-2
ASKGLGDTEAF
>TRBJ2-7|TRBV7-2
ASSLVGAGGSDEQY
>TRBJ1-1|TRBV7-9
ASSLGPGTGPPEAF
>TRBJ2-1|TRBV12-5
ASDEETAYYNEQF
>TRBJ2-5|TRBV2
ASRLAGLQETQY
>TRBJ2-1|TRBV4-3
ASSPRDLDYNEQF
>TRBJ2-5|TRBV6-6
ASSSTGVQETQY
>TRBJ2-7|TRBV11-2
ASSLGSRVYEQY
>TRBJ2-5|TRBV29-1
SVEGGQALQETQY
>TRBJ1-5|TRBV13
ASSITRGQPQH
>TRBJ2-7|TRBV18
ASSPRGQGSYEQY
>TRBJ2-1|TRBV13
ASSLGLLLVHEQF
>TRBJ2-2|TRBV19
ASMIAVTGELF
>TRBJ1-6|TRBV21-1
ASSKGGQSSYNSPLH
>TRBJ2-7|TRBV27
ASSFPLGEQY
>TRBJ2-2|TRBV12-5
AGQNRGGAGELF
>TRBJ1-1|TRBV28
ASSLGQGAVGTEAF
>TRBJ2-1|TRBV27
ASSTTSGTSYNEQF
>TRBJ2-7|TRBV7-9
ASSITGGPNEQY
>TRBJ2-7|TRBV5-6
ASSLGGIAYEQY
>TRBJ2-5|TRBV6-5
ASSLIKTQY
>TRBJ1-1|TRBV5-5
ASSLGTGMNTEAF